One T cell receptor (beta chain) is described in this entry. The record originates from a study of cytomegalovirus exposure and HLA in healthy donors. Germline values: CDR1 SNHLY, CDR2 FYNNEI. Between the trimmed V and J ends, which lost 9 bases and 1 base, there was a span of 9 bases. This CDR3 comprises 12 residues. Clones were read by immunoSEQ multiplex PCR, and TCRdb kept only the in-frame ones, dropping some. This repertoire shows roughly 60,000 clones, about 90% found once; its top ten account for over 1%. This sequence was found in a woman aged 18-29 years in good health and CMV-seronegative. The rearrangement uses TRBV2 and TRBJ1-1, with D uncertain. Sequencing used PBMCs. The CDR3 region is CASSSGNTEAFF. CDR3 DNA: TGTGCCAGTTCCAGTGGGAACACTGAAGCTTTCTTT.